The 15 T cell receptor beta chains below all came from one sample that was sequenced in a study of blood T cell repertoires in COVID-19. Produced via immunoSEQ multiplex PCR; TCRdb's table is partial and in-frame only. This sample has about 170,000 clones; approximately 80% occur once, and the top ten carry less than 3.5%. Material for sequencing was peripheral blood. Receptors originate from a woman aged 55-70 years with acute or convalescent COVID-19.

In DNA form, the CDR3 reads TGTGCCAGCACGGCCGGGGAGGAAGCTTCACCCCTCCACTTT. Amino acid sequence: CASTAGEEASPLHF. J is TRBJ1-6 and V is TRBV18; no definite D call. The CDR3 runs to 14 residues. Between the trimmed V and J ends, which lost 8 bases and 9 bases, there was a span of 17 bases. Germline CDR1 and CDR2: KGHSH and LQKENI.

V usage is TRBV7-2 and J usage is TRBJ2-5; TRBD2 agrees at 8 bases. CDR3 size: 16 residues. Germline V lookup: CDR1 SGHTA, CDR2 FQGNSA. The V gene end was trimmed by 0 bases and the J gene end by 1 base; junction bases not matched to a gene: 4. CDR3 sequence reads: CASSLALTSGQETQYF. Written as DNA, the CDR3 is TGTGCCAGCAGCTTAGCGCTTACTAGCGGCCAAGAGACCCAGTACTTC.

The V gene is TRBV9, the J gene TRBJ2-5, with TRBD2 as a possible D gene (5 bases). This CDR3 is 15 amino acids long. Germline V CDR1 and CDR2: SGDLS, YYNGEE. V lost 4 bases, J lost 5 bases, and 18 bases lay in between. The CDR3 is CASSPRARRVETQYF. CDR3 bases: TGTGCCAGCAGCCCGAGGGCCCGGCGGGTGGAGACCCAGTACTTC.

The chain couples TRBV29-1 to TRBJ1-1; D unresolved. Trimming took off 4 bases at V and 4 bases at J, with 4 bases between the two ends. The CDR3 runs to 10 residues. Germline assignment: CDR1 SQVTM and CDR2 ANQGSEA. Here the CDR3 DNA reads TGCAGCGTTGGAGTCACTGAAGCTTTCTTT. Amino acid sequence: CSVGVTEAFF.

The V and J genes are TRBV19 and TRBJ1-1; TRBD1 agrees at 10 bases. After removal of 3 bases from V and 4 bases from J, the junction contained 8 bases not matched to a gene. CDR1 is LNHDA, CDR2 SQIVND, per germline (reference sequence). This CDR3 has 16 amino acids. The CDR3 sequence: CASSIRDRGRGTEAFF. CDR3 nucleotides: TGTGCCAGTAGTATCCGGGACAGGGGAAGGGGCACTGAAGCTTTCTTT.

This chain joins TRBV7-3 and TRBJ1-1; 7 bases fit TRBD1. CDR3 length equals 15 residues. V lost 5 bases to trimming and J lost 3 bases; unmatched junction nucleotides: 9. CDR1 is SGHTA and CDR2 is FQGTGA in the germline V gene. CDR3 DNA: TGTGCCAGCAGCCCGCGCCCCGACAGGGACACTGAAGCTTTCTTT. It translates to CASSPRPDRDTEAFF.

The gene calls are TRBV3-1 (or the pseudogene TRBV3-2) and TRBJ1-4; D call uncertain. The length of the CDR3 is 13 residues. V lost 3 bases and J 8 bases, leaving 10 bases between the germline ends. Germline V gene data show CDR1 as LGHDT and CDR2 as YNNKEL (reference sequence). CDR3 DNA sequence: TGTGCCAGCAGCCAGGGAGTGGGGGAAAAACTGTTTTTT. Translated, it gives CASSQGVGEKLFF.

The chain is built from TRBV6-2 or TRBV6-3 and TRBJ1-2, with 9 bases matching TRBD1. The CDR3 covers 15 residues. Germline V gene data show CDR1 as MNHEY and CDR2 as SVGEGT. The V gene end was trimmed by 2 bases and the J gene end by 4 bases; junction bases not matched to a gene: 5. The CDR3 protein is CASSYGDRDLYGYTF. The CDR3 region has the DNA TGTGCCAGCAGTTACGGGGACAGGGACCTCTATGGCTACACCTTC.

The V gene is TRBV5-6, the J gene TRBJ2-3; TRBD2 aligns across 8 bases. The CDR3 is 15 residues long. Germline CDR1 reads SGHDT; CDR2 reads YYEEEE. V lost 1 base, J lost 2 bases, and 3 bases stayed unmatched. The CDR3 nucleotides are TGTGCCAGCAGCTTGCCGGGGGGGCTCACAGATACGCAGTATTTT. Protein sequence: CASSLPGGLTDTQYF.

This chain links TRBV25-1 with TRBJ1-2; 9 positions match TRBD1. V trimming: 10 bases; J trimming: 5 bases; junction bases outside the gene matches: 5. The CDR3 has 12 amino acids. Germline-derived CDR1 and CDR2 are MGHDK and SYGVNS. CDR3 DNA sequence: TGTGCCACCCAGACAGGGGGGTATGGCTACACCTTC. Translation gives CATQTGGYGYTF.

The genes are TRBV29-1 and TRBJ2-6, with a weak D call TRBD2 (6 bases). The CDR3 contains 15 residues. V lost 4 bases and J lost 0, with 10 bases in between. Per the germline V gene, CDR1 is SQVTM and CDR2 is ANQGSEA. The CDR3 nucleotides read TGCAGCGTTGCGGGAGAAAGCTCTGGGGCCAACGTCCTGACTTTC. Translation: CSVAGESSGANVLTF.

The gene calls are TRBV19 and TRBJ1-4; D gene uncertain. Germline assignment: CDR1 LNHDA and CDR2 SQIVND (reference sequence). The germline V and J ends were trimmed by 5 bases and 9 bases, with 16 bases remaining between them. The CDR3 spans 14 residues. DNA of the CDR3: TGTGCCAGTAGTCCCACGGACTTCGGGAAAAAACTGTTTTTT. It codes for CASSPTDFGKKLFF.

This sequence joins TRBV2 and TRBJ2-7, with D maybe TRBD1 (6 bases). Trimming took off 8 bases at V and 5 bases at J, with 16 bases between the two ends. The CDR3 extends over 13 amino acids. Looked up from germline, CDR1 is SNHLY and CDR2 is FYNNEI. The CDR3 loop reads CASLRTGFDEQYF. As DNA, the CDR3 is TGTGCCAGCCTTCGAACAGGGTTCGACGAGCAGTACTTC.

Of note for this clone: Its ends do not fully match the called genes, so a read error is possible. The CDR3 region is CASSIAGQSNSPLHF. The CDR3 DNA sequence: TGTGCCAGTAGTATAGCTGGACAGTCTAATTCGCCCCTCCACTTT. The chain is built from TRBV19 and TRBJ1-6; D may be TRBD1 (6 bases). Germline V gene lookup returns CDR1 LNHDA and CDR2 SQIVND (reference sequence). The CDR3 runs to 15 residues.

The V and J genes are TRBV18 and TRBJ1-6; 8 positions match TRBD1. Germline CDR1 is KGHSH and CDR2 is LQKENI. The CDR3 loop spans 18 amino acids. Trimming at V came to 3 bases and at J to 8 bases, leaving 15 bases not matched to a gene. The CDR3 nucleotides read TGTGCCAGCTCACCCACCAGCCCTAGGACAGGGATTTATTCACCCCTCCACTTT. Translating gives CASSPTSPRTGIYSPLHF.